The clone carrying this T cell receptor (beta chain) was found once. This specimen comes from a study of blood T cell repertoires in COVID-19. Germline loops: CDR1 SGHRS, CDR2 YFSETQ. This CDR3 region has 16 residues. V dropped 4 bases and J dropped 4; count of bases not matched to a gene: 10. TCRdb's copy holds only in-frame clones and misses some; the assay was immunoSEQ multiplex PCR. Of around 130,000 clones detected, 65% to 85% appear once; the ten largest clones hold around 4.2%. The chain employs TRBV5-1 and TRBJ2-1, with TRBD2 identical over 8 bases. This sequence was found in a woman aged 25 to 39 who had recovered from COVID-19. Sequencing was carried out using PBMCs or T cells enriched from blood (not recorded which). The CDR3 loop is CASSMAGSGRYNEQFF. The CDR3 nucleotides read TGCGCCAGCAGCATGGCGGGGAGCGGGAGATACAATGAGCAGTTCTTC.